This T cell receptor (beta chain) was sequenced in a study of blood T cells in healthy people across ages. At least 6 million PBMCs were isolated per sample. Samples each had at least 5 micrograms of total RNA extracted. Germline values: CDR1 MGHDK, CDR2 SYGVNS. V was pared by 1 base and J by 5 bases, with 12 bases of the junction left unmatched. This CDR3 is 18 amino acids long. It was with a sample-barcoded 5' primer and a J-beta primer mix that a second PCR of roughly 7 to 12 cycles was run. A template-switch adaptor with 12 random nucleotides tagged each cDNA molecule. Each CDR3 protein is one row after TCRdb ran MiXCR on the 5' RACE reads. The table has 1.5 million to 2 million distinct CDR3 sequences, roughly 30% seen once. This clonotype was detected only a few times.

This chain joins TRBV25-1 and TRBJ1-2; 11 bases are shared with TRBD1. Sequencing was carried out using blood. The source of this sequence is a woman in her 30s in good health. The DNA for the CDR3 is TGTGCCAGCAGTGAATCGGGGACAGGGGGTCCCCTGAGGTATGGCTACACCTTC. This codes for CASSESGTGGPLRYGYTF.